This T cell receptor (beta chain) originates from a study of T cell repertoires in aging, cancer and after chemotherapy. Study-wide points: Healthy donors lost TCR diversity with age mainly through richness, cancer patients through richness and evenness. Rebound thymic output was suggested by rising median generation probability during chemotherapy in each cancer cohort. Age-matched healthy donors had significantly more diverse, less clonal blood TCR repertoires than untreated cancer patients.

TCR beta rearrangements were amplified from peripheral blood genomic DNA. This clonotype has just a few counts. The antigen is unknown. The CDR3 sequence is 14 residues long. V shed 10 bases and J shed 2 bases, with 17 bases lying between them. Germline V gives CDR1 MNHNY, CDR2 SVGAGI (reference sequence). A mixed TRB-A/B primer pool amplified rearranged TRB by multiplex touch-down PCR. TCRdb called the multiplex PCR reads again in MiXCR, with one record for every CDR3 protein. There are almost 2,500 distinct CDR3 sequences in the sample; less than 25% occur only once, and roughly 7.3% lies in the top ten.

The source of this sequence is a human donor with a solid tumor. The chain combines TRBV6-6 with TRBJ1-1; D perhaps matches TRBD1 (5 bases). Sequenced input: blood. The CDR3 nucleotides read TGTGCCACCCGGCTGCCAGGGCCAAACACTGAAGCTTTCTTT. Its translation: CATRLPGPNTEAFF.